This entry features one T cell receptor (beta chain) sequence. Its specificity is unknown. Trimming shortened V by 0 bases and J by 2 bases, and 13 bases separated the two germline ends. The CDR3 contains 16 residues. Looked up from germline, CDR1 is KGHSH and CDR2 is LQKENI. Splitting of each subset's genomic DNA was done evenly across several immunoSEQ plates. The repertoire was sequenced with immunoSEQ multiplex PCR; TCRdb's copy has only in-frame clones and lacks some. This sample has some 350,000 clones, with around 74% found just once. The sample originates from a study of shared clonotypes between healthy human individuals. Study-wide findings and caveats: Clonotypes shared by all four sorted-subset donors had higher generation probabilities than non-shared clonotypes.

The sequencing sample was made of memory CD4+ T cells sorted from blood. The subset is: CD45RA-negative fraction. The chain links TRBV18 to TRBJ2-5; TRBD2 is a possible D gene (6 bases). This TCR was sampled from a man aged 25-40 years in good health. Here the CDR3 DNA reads TGTGCCAGCTCACCACCGGCGGTTGGAGGGCAAGAGACCCAGTACTTC. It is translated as CASSPPAVGGQETQYF.